The entry below describes one T cell receptor (beta chain). The sample originates from a study of Ad26.COV2.S vaccination and SARS-CoV-2 variants. The table came from immunoSEQ multiplex PCR; TCRdb's copy has only in-frame clones and leaves some out. Among fewer than 600,000 clones listed, around 89% were seen once. The treatment is: around 19 received Ad26.COV2.S at low or high dose, single or two shots; 5 received placebo; per-sample allocation not given. Collection of the samples took place on day 63 after the first injection of vaccine or placebo. This CDR3 has 13 residues. Germline V CDR1 and CDR2: LNHDA, SQIVND (reference sequence). V shed 6 bases and J shed 4 bases, with 12 bases lying between them.

This chain connects TRBV19 to TRBJ1-2; maybe TRBD1 (6 bases). Specimen: peripheral blood, collected in a trial of Ad26.COV2.S vaccine versus placebo. This TCR derives from a person between 18 and 59 years old who received the Ad26.COV2.S COVID-19 vaccine or a placebo. CDR3 in DNA: TGTGCCAGTAGCCGAACAGGGACCTATGGCTACACCTTC. Its translation is CASSRTGTYGYTF. The entire variable domain, with the rest obtained from reference TRBV19 and TRBJ1-2, is as follows: DGGITQSPKYLFRKEGQNVTLSCEQNLNHDAMYWYRQDPGQGLRLIYYSQIVNDFQKGDIAEGYSVSREKKESFPLTVTSAQKNPTAFYLCASSRTGTYGYTFGSGTRLTVV.